These T cell receptor beta chains were read from a single sample in a study of T cell changes during pregnancy in multiple sclerosis. Only in-frame clones appear in the TCRdb table, and some are missing; sequencing was by immunoSEQ multiplex PCR. The repertoire holds around 63,000 clones, with around 92% as singletons. This specimen was peripheral blood, taken after pregnancy. These receptors were taken from a female donor with multiple sclerosis, enrolled in a pregnancy study. The conserved cysteine and the conserved F or W are not part of the CDR3 here. Each record gives: V gene, J gene, CDR3 protein.

v_call: TRBV28
j_call: TRBJ1-4
cdr3_aa: ASSSSGGAFNEKLF

v_call: TRBV4-1
j_call: TRBJ2-3
cdr3_aa: ASRRLASLPDTQY

v_call: TRBV7-2
j_call: TRBJ2-1
cdr3_aa: ASSLAGLAEGYNEQF

v_call: TRBV6-6
j_call: TRBJ2-7
cdr3_aa: ASSNPREGYEQY

v_call: TRBV7-8
j_call: TRBJ2-1
cdr3_aa: ASSTSTSNEQF

v_call: TRBV5-4
j_call: TRBJ2-3
cdr3_aa: ASSLEGAAADTQY

v_call: TRBV4-2
j_call: TRBJ1-2
cdr3_aa: ASSQVQDYGYT

v_call: TRBV6-1
j_call: TRBJ2-1
cdr3_aa: ASSELAGGWF

v_call: TRBV5-1
j_call: TRBJ2-7
cdr3_aa: ASSLEQGLLREQY

v_call: TRBV10-3
j_call: TRBJ1-2
cdr3_aa: AISEPLGTGVGYT

v_call: TRBV6-1
j_call: TRBJ2-3
cdr3_aa: ASSDREGGPDTQY

v_call: TRBV25-1
j_call: TRBJ2-1
cdr3_aa: ASSEFTGSEQF

v_call: TRBV18
j_call: TRBJ2-7
cdr3_aa: ASSPPGLAGGDEQY

v_call: TRBV4-3
j_call: TRBJ1-2
cdr3_aa: ASSQARTGPRGYGYT

v_call: TRBV6-1
j_call: TRBJ2-7
cdr3_aa: ASSDQGLSYEQY

v_call: TRBV5-1
j_call: TRBJ2-1
cdr3_aa: ASSLDPSGGNNEQF

v_call: TRBV5-1
j_call: TRBJ2-7
cdr3_aa: ASSLTSGRSSYEQY

v_call: TRBV19
j_call: TRBJ2-1
cdr3_aa: ASSTGGLAGGGEQF